A single TCR beta chain is shown here with its context. The V segment lost 3 bases and the J segment 0 bases; nucleotides outside the gene matches: 8. The CDR3 runs 17 residues. Germline V gene lookup returns CDR1 MNHNS and CDR2 SASEGT. This sample is drawn from a study of T cell responses to AZD1222 COVID-19 vaccine. Profiling relied on immunoSEQ multiplex PCR, and the TCRdb table lists in-frame clones only, not all of them. The sample lists approximately 120,000 clones, 70% to 90% occurring once. The sequences come from peripheral blood, collected 28 days after the second AZD1222 dose. The J gene is TRBJ1-2, the V gene TRBV6-1, with TRBD1 matching 9 bases. This clonotype originated in an adult who received the AZD1222 COVID-19 vaccine. Written as DNA, the CDR3 is TGTGCCAGCAGTGACGGACAGGGGATAATCCCTAACTATGGCTACACCTTC. The encoded protein is CASSDGQGIIPNYGYTF.